This T cell receptor (beta chain) originates from a study of blood T cell repertoires in COVID-19. Profiled with immunoSEQ multiplex PCR; TCRdb holds only in-frame clones, not every one. The table shows just over 95,000 clones, with about four fifths occurring only once. The length of the CDR3 is 13 residues. The ends were cut back, 1 base at V and 6 bases at J, with 10 bases in the middle. The germline CDR1 and CDR2 sequences are SGHAT and FQNNGV. The sequence derives from a man older than 75 with acute or convalescent COVID-19. The chain employs TRBV11-2 and TRBJ2-7; no clear D. Sequenced input: peripheral blood. CDR3 nucleotides: TGTGCCAGCAGCTTAGTTAGGCGGCTCGAGCAGTACTTC. Protein: CASSLVRRLEQYF.